A selection of T cell receptor beta chains follows, all from one sample in a study of CD8 T cells in Susac syndrome. From the immunoSEQ multiplex PCR reads, TCRdb called clonotypes with MiXCR, one entry per CDR3 protein. The table lists about 210,000 distinct CDR3 sequences, about 95% of them singletons. The sequenced material came from CD4+ T cells from PBMCs. Receptor source: a human donor with multiple sclerosis. Both conserved end residues are part of each CDR3. Fields, in order: J gene, D gene, V gene, clone size, CDR3 DNA, CDR3 protein. D genes are given only for firm matches. Clone size is not always given. Where it is, it says once, few, many or a class for expanded clones.

J gene: TRBJ2-5
D gene: NA
V gene: TRBV29-1
clone size: NA
CDR3 DNA: TGCAGCGTTGATCTCCGCTTCCAAGAGACCCAGTACTTC
CDR3 protein: CSVDLRFQETQYF

J gene: TRBJ2-7
D gene: TRBD2
V gene: TRBV30
clone size: NA
CDR3 DNA: TGTGCTTACAGCGGGAGTAGTCCCGAGCAGTACTTC
CDR3 protein: CAYSGSSPEQYF

J gene: TRBJ1-2
D gene: NA
V gene: TRBV29-1
clone size: NA
CDR3 DNA: TGCAGCGTTGAAGAACGCAGGCCCTATGGCTACACCTTC
CDR3 protein: CSVEERRPYGYTF

J gene: TRBJ1-2
D gene: TRBD1
V gene: TRBV12-3/TRBV12-4
clone size: NA
CDR3 DNA: TGTGCCAGCAGCCACAGGGGACAAGGCTACACCTTC
CDR3 protein: CASSHRGQGYTF

J gene: TRBJ2-1
D gene: NA
V gene: TRBV5-1
clone size: NA
CDR3 DNA: TGCGCCAGCAGCTTGACGATGATTGCTGAGCAGTTCTTC
CDR3 protein: CASSLTMIAEQFF

J gene: TRBJ1-2
D gene: NA
V gene: TRBV20-1
clone size: NA
CDR3 DNA: TGCAGTGCTATCAGGGACTATGGCTACACCTTC
CDR3 protein: CSAIRDYGYTF

J gene: TRBJ2-7
D gene: NA
V gene: TRBV29-1
clone size: NA
CDR3 DNA: TGCAGCGTTGTTAGGGCCATGAACGAGCAGTACTTC
CDR3 protein: CSVVRAMNEQYF

J gene: TRBJ2-7
D gene: TRBD1
V gene: TRBV4-2
clone size: NA
CDR3 DNA: TGTGCCAGCACCCGGGGACAGGGCTTCTACGAGCAGTACTTC
CDR3 protein: CASTRGQGFYEQYF

J gene: TRBJ1-2
D gene: NA
V gene: TRBV27
clone size: once
CDR3 DNA: TGTGCCAGCAGGCCTTCCGGGACACATGGCTACACCTTC
CDR3 protein: CASRPSGTHGYTF

J gene: TRBJ2-5
D gene: NA
V gene: TRBV20-1
clone size: NA
CDR3 DNA: TGCAGTGCAGCCTGGGGTCGTGTCCAACGGGGGACCCAGTACTTC
CDR3 protein: CSAAWGRVQRGTQYF

J gene: TRBJ1-5
D gene: TRBD1
V gene: TRBV20-1
clone size: once
CDR3 DNA: TGCAGTGCAACCACAGGGGCTAGCAATCAGCCCCAGCATTTT
CDR3 protein: CSATTGASNQPQHF

J gene: TRBJ2-5
D gene: NA
V gene: TRBV20-1
clone size: NA
CDR3 DNA: TGCAGTGCTAGATTAGTTACCCCAGAGACCCAGTACTTC
CDR3 protein: CSARLVTPETQYF

J gene: TRBJ2-4
D gene: TRBD1
V gene: TRBV7-2
clone size: NA
CDR3 DNA: TGTGCCAGCAGCCGATGGGACAGGGAGGACATTCAGTACTTC
CDR3 protein: CASSRWDREDIQYF

J gene: TRBJ1-3
D gene: NA
V gene: TRBV3-1
clone size: NA
CDR3 DNA: TGTGCCAGCAGCCCTGGGGCTAGGGGCTCCACCATATATTTT
CDR3 protein: CASSPGARGSTIYF

J gene: TRBJ1-2
D gene: NA
V gene: TRBV9
clone size: NA
CDR3 DNA: TGTGCCAGCAGCGTTGGGCAGGTTGACTATGGCTACACCTTC
CDR3 protein: CASSVGQVDYGYTF

J gene: TRBJ1-2
D gene: TRBD1
V gene: TRBV27
clone size: NA
CDR3 DNA: TGTGCCAGCAGTTTATCTCCGGACAGGGGGCTCTCTGGCTACACCTTC
CDR3 protein: CASSLSPDRGLSGYTF

J gene: TRBJ1-2
D gene: TRBD1
V gene: TRBV30
clone size: once
CDR3 DNA: TGTGCCTGGAGTGACAGGGGAAGTGGCTACACCTTC
CDR3 protein: CAWSDRGSGYTF

J gene: TRBJ2-7
D gene: TRBD2
V gene: TRBV9
clone size: once
CDR3 DNA: TGTGCCAGCAGCGTAGGATACGGGGGGTACGAGCAGTACTTC
CDR3 protein: CASSVGYGGYEQYF

J gene: TRBJ2-3
D gene: TRBD2
V gene: TRBV4-1
clone size: NA
CDR3 DNA: TGCGCCAGCAGCCAAGGACTAGCGGGAGCAGATACGCAGTATTTT
CDR3 protein: CASSQGLAGADTQYF

J gene: TRBJ1-1
D gene: NA
V gene: TRBV29-1
clone size: NA
CDR3 DNA: TGCAGCGTTGTAGTACAGAGTGACACTGAAGCTTTCTTT
CDR3 protein: CSVVVQSDTEAFF

J gene: TRBJ2-3
D gene: TRBD1
V gene: TRBV20-1
clone size: NA
CDR3 DNA: TGCAGTGCTAGTACAGGGGGTCAATCAGACACGCAGTATTTT
CDR3 protein: CSASTGGQSDTQYF

J gene: TRBJ2-5
D gene: NA
V gene: TRBV24-1
clone size: NA
CDR3 DNA: TGTGCCACCAGTGACCCCCGGACAGGAGGGGGCCAAGAGACCCAGTACTTC
CDR3 protein: CATSDPRTGGGQETQYF

J gene: TRBJ1-5
D gene: NA
V gene: TRBV20-1
clone size: once
CDR3 DNA: TGCAGTGCTAGAGTCCCAGGGAGGGAGCCCCAGCATTTT
CDR3 protein: CSARVPGREPQHF

J gene: TRBJ2-5
D gene: NA
V gene: TRBV15
clone size: NA
CDR3 DNA: TGTGCCACCAGCAGAGCCCCCGAGGAAGAAGAGACCCAGTACTTC
CDR3 protein: CATSRAPEEEETQYF

J gene: TRBJ1-5
D gene: NA
V gene: TRBV3-1
clone size: NA
CDR3 DNA: TGTGCCAGCAGTTCCTCGGCAGGAAGGGGTCAGCCCCAGCATTTT
CDR3 protein: CASSSSAGRGQPQHF

J gene: TRBJ2-4
D gene: NA
V gene: TRBV20-1
clone size: NA
CDR3 DNA: TGCAGTGCCACCGAGTTGAGGGGCTCCAAAAACATTCAGTACTTC
CDR3 protein: CSATELRGSKNIQYF

J gene: TRBJ2-1
D gene: NA
V gene: TRBV20-1
clone size: once
CDR3 DNA: TGCAGTGCTAGACTAGCAGCGGCGTACAATGAGCAGTTCTTC
CDR3 protein: CSARLAAAYNEQFF

J gene: TRBJ2-7
D gene: NA
V gene: TRBV3-1
clone size: NA
CDR3 DNA: TGTGCCAGCAGCCAGGAACTATACTACGAGCAGTACTTC
CDR3 protein: CASSQELYYEQYF

J gene: TRBJ2-7
D gene: NA
V gene: TRBV12-3/TRBV12-4
clone size: NA
CDR3 DNA: TGTGCCAGCAGTAGCGGGCCCTCGGGAAAGCAGTACTTC
CDR3 protein: CASSSGPSGKQYF

J gene: TRBJ2-6
D gene: TRBD2
V gene: TRBV6-5
clone size: NA
CDR3 DNA: TGTGCCAGCAAGGGGAGGGTCGCTGGGGCCAACGTCCTGACTTTC
CDR3 protein: CASKGRVAGANVLTF

J gene: TRBJ1-1
D gene: NA
V gene: TRBV29-1
clone size: NA
CDR3 DNA: TGCAGCGGGTGGTTGGGGAACACTGAAGCTTTCTTT
CDR3 protein: CSGWLGNTEAFF

J gene: TRBJ1-1
D gene: TRBD1
V gene: TRBV29-1
clone size: NA
CDR3 DNA: TGCAGCAGCCGGGACAGGGGGAGCACTGAAGCTTTCTTT
CDR3 protein: CSSRDRGSTEAFF

J gene: TRBJ2-7
D gene: TRBD1
V gene: TRBV29-1
clone size: NA
CDR3 DNA: TGCAGCGGTGGACAGGGAAGCTCCTACGAGCAGTACTTC
CDR3 protein: CSGGQGSSYEQYF

J gene: TRBJ2-7
D gene: TRBD1
V gene: TRBV29-1
clone size: once
CDR3 DNA: TGCAGCGTTTCCGGGACAGGGATGTACGAGCAGTACTTC
CDR3 protein: CSVSGTGMYEQYF

J gene: TRBJ2-3
D gene: TRBD2
V gene: TRBV4-1
clone size: NA
CDR3 DNA: TGCGCCAGCAGGGGAGGGCCCTTCCCAGATACGCAGTATTTT
CDR3 protein: CASRGGPFPDTQYF

J gene: TRBJ2-7
D gene: NA
V gene: TRBV3-1
clone size: NA
CDR3 DNA: TGTGCCAGCAGCCAACGGGACTACGAGCAGTACTTC
CDR3 protein: CASSQRDYEQYF

J gene: TRBJ2-5
D gene: NA
V gene: TRBV27
clone size: NA
CDR3 DNA: TGTGCCAGCAGCTCAAGGAGGGATAGGGAGACCCAGTACTTC
CDR3 protein: CASSSRRDRETQYF